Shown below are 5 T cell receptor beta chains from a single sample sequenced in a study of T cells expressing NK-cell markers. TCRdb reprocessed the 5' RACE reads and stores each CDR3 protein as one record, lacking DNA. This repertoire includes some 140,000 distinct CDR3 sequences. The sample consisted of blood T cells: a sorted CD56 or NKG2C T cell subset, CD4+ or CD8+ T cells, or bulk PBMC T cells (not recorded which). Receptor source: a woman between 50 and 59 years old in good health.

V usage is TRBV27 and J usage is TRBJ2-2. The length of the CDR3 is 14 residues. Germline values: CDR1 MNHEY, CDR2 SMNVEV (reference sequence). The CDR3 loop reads CASSWLADTGELFF.

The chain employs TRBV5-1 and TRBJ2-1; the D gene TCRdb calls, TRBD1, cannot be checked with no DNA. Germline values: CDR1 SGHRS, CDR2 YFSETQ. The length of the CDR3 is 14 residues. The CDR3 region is CASSPGQGINEQFF.

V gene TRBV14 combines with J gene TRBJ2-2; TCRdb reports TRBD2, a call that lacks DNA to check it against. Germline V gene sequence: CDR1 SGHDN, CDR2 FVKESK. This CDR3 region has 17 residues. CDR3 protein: CASSQGLAEWNTGELFF.

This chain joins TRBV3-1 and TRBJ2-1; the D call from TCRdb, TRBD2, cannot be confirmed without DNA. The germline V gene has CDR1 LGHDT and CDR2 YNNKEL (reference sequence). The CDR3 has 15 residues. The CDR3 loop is CASSQPTSGSNEQFF.

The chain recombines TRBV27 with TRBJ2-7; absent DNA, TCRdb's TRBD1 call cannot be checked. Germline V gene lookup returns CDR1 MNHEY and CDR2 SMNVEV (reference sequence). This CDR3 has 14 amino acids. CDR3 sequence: CASSVTGGTYEQYF.